This TCR beta chain derives from a study of OX40 agonist ivuxolimab in advanced cancers. Here immunoSEQ multiplex PCR was the method, and the copy in TCRdb shows in-frame clones only, minus some. The data hold fewer than 80,000 clones, with roughly 80% observed a single time. With 3 bases clipped from V and 2 bases from J, the junction kept 0 bases outside the gene matches. The CDR3 sequence is 13 residues long. CDR1 is ENHRY and CDR2 is SYGVKD in the germline V gene. As to this clone: What it recognizes is unknown.

Study-wide results and limits: CD4+ and CD8+ T cells in blood underwent clonal expansion by week 6 at 0.1 to 3.0 mg/kg.

This sequence was found in an adult with an advanced solid tumor such as melanoma, head and neck, liver or kidney cancer. V gene TRBV10-3 combines with J gene TRBJ2-5; 7 bases are shared with TRBD1. Sample: CD4+ or CD8+ T cells sorted from blood, taken in a trial of the OX40 agonist ivuxolimab. This CDR3 is CAISDRGQETQYF. DNA of the CDR3: TGTGCCATCAGTGACAGGGGGCAAGAGACCCAGTACTTC.